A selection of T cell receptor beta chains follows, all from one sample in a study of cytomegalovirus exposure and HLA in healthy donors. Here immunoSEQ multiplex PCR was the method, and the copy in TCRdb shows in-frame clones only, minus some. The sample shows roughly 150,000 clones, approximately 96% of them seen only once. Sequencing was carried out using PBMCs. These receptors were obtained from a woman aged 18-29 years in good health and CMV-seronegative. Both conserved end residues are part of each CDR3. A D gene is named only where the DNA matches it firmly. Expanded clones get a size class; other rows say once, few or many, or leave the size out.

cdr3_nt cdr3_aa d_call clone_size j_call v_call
TGTGCCAGCAGCTCAGGGGGCCAGGGCTATGGCTACACCTTC CASSSGGQGYGYTF TRBD1 - TRBJ1-2 TRBV9
TGCGCCAGCAGCCAAGCAGCAGGGGGAAACTATGGCTACACCTTC CASSQAAGGNYGYTF TRBD1 - TRBJ1-2 TRBV4-1
TGTGCCAGCAGCTATGGCGGGGACTACACAGATACGCAGTATTTT CASSYGGDYTDTQYF TRBD2 - TRBJ2-3 TRBV7-2
TGTGCCAGCAGCTCGAGCGGAATGGGCACTGAAGCTTTCTTT CASSSSGMGTEAFF - - TRBJ1-1 TRBV7-2
TGTGCCAGCAGCCCGGGACAGCAAAATGAAAAACTGTTTTTT CASSPGQQNEKLFF TRBD1 - TRBJ1-4 TRBV5-4
TGTGCCAGCAGCCCCCGGGACAGGCCTCTCAACGAGCAGTACTTC CASSPRDRPLNEQYF TRBD1 once TRBJ2-7 TRBV7-3
TGCAGCGTTGGGGAGGGCACTGAAGCTTTCTTT CSVGEGTEAFF - few TRBJ1-1 TRBV29-1
TGCGCCAGCAGCTTGTTGGGGGACAATTCCTACGAGCAGTACTTC CASSLLGDNSYEQYF - - TRBJ2-7 TRBV5-1
TGTGCCAGCAGCCCTGACGGGACTCCTAGAGAGACCCAGTACTTC CASSPDGTPRETQYF - once TRBJ2-5 TRBV11-2
TGTGCCAGCAGCCAAGAAGATTGGCGGGGCTCCTACGAGCAGTACTTC CASSQEDWRGSYEQYF - - TRBJ2-7 TRBV4-2
TGTGCCAGCAGCTTGGAACTAGCGGGGGGGCAATCCTACAATGAGCAGTTCTTC CASSLELAGGQSYNEQFF TRBD2 - TRBJ2-1 TRBV5-6
TGCGCCAGCAGCTTGGAGAGACAGGGAGACTATGGCTACACCTTC CASSLERQGDYGYTF TRBD1 - TRBJ1-2 TRBV5-1
TGTGCCATCAGAGACCCAGGGGGCTCCTACAATGAGCAGTTCTTC CAIRDPGGSYNEQFF TRBD1 - TRBJ2-1 TRBV10-3
TGTGCCAGCAGCCAAAACCGGGGGGCGGGACAACCCCTCCACTTT CASSQNRGAGQPLHF - - TRBJ1-6 TRBV4-2
TGCGCCAGCAGCCTGGAGGGGCTCGTCTTGAACACTGAAGCTTTCTTT CASSLEGLVLNTEAFF - - TRBJ1-1 TRBV5-1
TGTGCCAGCAGCCGGGACAGGGGTGACAATGAGCAGTTCTTC CASSRDRGDNEQFF TRBD1 - TRBJ2-1 TRBV2
TGTGCCATCAGTGAGGGAGACAGCAATCAGCCCCAGCATTTT CAISEGDSNQPQHF - - TRBJ1-5 TRBV10-3
TGCAGCGTTAGGGACTCCGCGAAAGAGCAGTACTTC CSVRDSAKEQYF - - TRBJ2-7 TRBV29-1
TGTGCCATCAGTGGTGGGGAGGGTCCGTATAGCAATCAGCCCCAGCATTTT CAISGGEGPYSNQPQHF - - TRBJ1-5 TRBV10-3
TGTGCCATCGCCCGGACTAGCGGAGAAGAGACCCAGTACTTC CAIARTSGEETQYF TRBD2 - TRBJ2-5 TRBV10-3
TGCGCCAGCAGCTTGGGACAGGGGGCGAATTCACCCCTCCACTTT CASSLGQGANSPLHF TRBD1 - TRBJ1-6 TRBV5-1
TGCGCCAGCAGCTTAGGGTCAGGGGAGTTCTACGAGCAGTACTTC CASSLGSGEFYEQYF - - TRBJ2-7 TRBV5-1
TGCAGCGTTCCTTTTGGGCGGGGGGATTACACAGATACGCAGTATTTT CSVPFGRGDYTDTQYF TRBD2 - TRBJ2-3 TRBV29-1
TGTGCCAGCAGAGTTGGGACGGGGGATCAGCCCCAGCATTTT CASRVGTGDQPQHF - - TRBJ1-5 TRBV5-6